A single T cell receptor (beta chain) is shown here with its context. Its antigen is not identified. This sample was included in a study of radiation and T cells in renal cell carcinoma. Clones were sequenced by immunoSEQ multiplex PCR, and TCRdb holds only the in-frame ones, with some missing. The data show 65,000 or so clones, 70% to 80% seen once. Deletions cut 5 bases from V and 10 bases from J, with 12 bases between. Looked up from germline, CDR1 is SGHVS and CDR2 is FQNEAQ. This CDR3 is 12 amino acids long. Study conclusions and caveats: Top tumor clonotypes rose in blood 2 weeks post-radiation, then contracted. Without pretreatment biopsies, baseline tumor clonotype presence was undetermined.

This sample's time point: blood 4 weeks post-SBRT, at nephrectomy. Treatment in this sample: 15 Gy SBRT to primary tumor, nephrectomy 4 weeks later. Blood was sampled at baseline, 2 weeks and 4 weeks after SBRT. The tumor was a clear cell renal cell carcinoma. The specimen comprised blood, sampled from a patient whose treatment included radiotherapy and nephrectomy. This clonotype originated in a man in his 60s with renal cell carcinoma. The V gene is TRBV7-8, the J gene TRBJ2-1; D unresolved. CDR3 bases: TGTGCCAGCAGCCACATAGAAGTGGAGCAGTTCTTC. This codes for CASSHIEVEQFF.